A single sample gave rise to the 25 T cell receptor beta chains below, sequenced in a study of cytomegalovirus exposure and HLA in healthy donors. The PCR used 60 Vbeta and 13 Jbeta primers. The method was immunoSEQ multiplex PCR; TCRdb's version includes in-frame clones alone and lacks a portion of them. Of more than 95,000 clones in the sample, 75% to 85% were seen once. What was sequenced was PBMCs. These receptors came from a man aged 18 to 35 in good health and CMV-seronegative.

The CDR3 DNA follows: TGTGCCAGCAGTCCAACGGGACAGGGCTACGAGCAGTACTTC. It yields the protein CASSPTGQGYEQYF. This chain uses TRBV6-1 with TRBJ2-7; 9 bases are shared with TRBD1. Germline-derived CDR1 and CDR2 are MNHNS and SASEGT. Trimming removed 5 bases from V and 3 bases from J; junction bases left unmatched: 5. This CDR3 comprises 14 residues.

The chain has TRBV5-1 and TRBJ2-7; tentative D call: TRBD1 (6 bases). Trimming cost V 4 bases and J 3 bases, with 11 bases left between them. The CDR3 is 13 amino acids. Germline V gene data show CDR1 as SGHRS and CDR2 as YFSETQ. The CDR3 loop reads CASSRNRDYEQYF. The CDR3 nucleotides read TGCGCCAGCAGCCGTAACAGGGACTACGAGCAGTACTTC.

The rearrangement links TRBV9 to TRBJ1-4, with a possible D match to TRBD1 (6 bases). The CDR3 loop spans 14 amino acids. CDR1 and CDR2 from the germline V gene are SGDLS and YYNGEE. Trimming pared 4 bases from V and 8 bases from J, leaving 15 bases between. This chain's CDR3 is CASSLPGAGEKLFF. The CDR3 bases are TGTGCCAGCAGCCTCCCAGGGGCCGGGGAAAAACTGTTTTTT.

The CDR3 spells CASSLQEGSPNEQFF. CDR3 coding DNA: TGTGCCAGCAGCTTACAGGAGGGATCTCCTAATGAGCAGTTCTTC. The rearrangement joins TRBV11-2 to TRBJ2-1; D is perhaps TRBD2 (6 bases). The V gene lost 2 bases and the J gene lost 7 bases, with 15 bases spanning the gap. The germline V gene has CDR1 SGHAT and CDR2 FQNNGV. The CDR3 runs to 15 residues.

J is TRBJ2-7 and V is TRBV11-2, with D unresolved. The CDR3 contains 11 residues. The V gene lost 5 bases and the J gene lost 1 base, with 3 bases spanning the gap. Germline lookup yields CDR1 SGHAT and CDR2 FQNNGV. This chain's CDR3 is CASSASYEQYF. In nucleotides, the CDR3 is TGTGCCAGCAGCGCGTCCTACGAGCAGTACTTC.

The chain joins TRBV10-3 to TRBJ1-2; weak D call: TRBD1 (5 bases). Germline CDR1 and CDR2: ENHRY and SYGVKD. The CDR3 consists of 14 residues. V lost 9 bases, J lost 0 bases, and 14 bases lay in between. The CDR3 DNA reads as TGTGCCATGATGGGGGGGGGAACTAACTATGGCTACACCTTC. Protein sequence: CAMMGGGTNYGYTF.

The rearrangement links TRBV28 to TRBJ1-5; the D gene is possibly TRBD1 (5 bases). V lost 4 bases and J 5 bases, leaving 9 bases between the germline ends. In germline, CDR1 is MDHEN, CDR2 SYDVKM. This CDR3 is 13 amino acids long. The CDR3 sequence is CASSSVGDQPQHF. CDR3 sequence (DNA): TGTGCCAGCAGTTCTGTAGGGGATCAGCCCCAGCATTTT.

This chain joins TRBV19 and TRBJ1-1; D gene ambiguous. In germline, CDR1 is LNHDA, CDR2 SQIVND (reference sequence). The CDR3 loop spans 12 amino acids. V lost 6 bases and J lost 6, with 11 bases in between. The CDR3 DNA reads as TGTGCCAGTAGGAGACAAGAACCTGAAGCTTTCTTT. Encoded protein: CASRRQEPEAFF.

This clone was seen once. The chain couples TRBV11-3 to TRBJ2-5; TRBD1 aligns across 7 bases. CDR1 SGHNT and CDR2 YENEEA come from the germline V gene. V lost 5 bases and J lost 5; bases outside the gene matches: 11. The CDR3 sequence is 15 residues long. In DNA, the CDR3 is TGTGCCAGCAGCGGCCTGACAGGGCCCGGGGAGACCCAGTACTTC. Translating it yields CASSGLTGPGETQYF.

This clone was seen a single time. The chain uses TRBV7-9 and TRBJ2-7; tentative D call: TRBD1 (5 bases). CDR3 length: 13 amino acids. Trimming removed 6 bases at V and 7 bases at J, with 16 bases between. Germline CDR1 is SEHNR and CDR2 is FQNEAQ (reference sequence). CDR3 DNA: TGTGCCAGCAGACAGGATGTGGCAAGAGAGCAGTACTTC. Its translation: CASRQDVAREQYF.

V and J are TRBV7-2 and TRBJ2-4; TRBD1 might be the D (7 bases). The V and J ends lost 5 bases and 8 bases respectively, with 16 bases between them. CDR3 length equals 14 residues. CDR1 and CDR2 (germline): SGHTA, FQGNSA. CDR3: CASSPRRGRDIQYF. Written as DNA, the CDR3 is TGTGCCAGCAGCCCCCGGAGGGGGCGGGACATTCAGTACTTC.

The chain carries TRBV13 and TRBJ2-3, with 14 bases fitting TRBD2. The V gene end was trimmed by 5 bases and the J gene end by 4 bases; junction bases not matched to a gene: 8. CDR3 length: 17 amino acids. Germline V gene lookup returns CDR1 PRHDT and CDR2 FYEKMQ (reference sequence). The CDR3 here is CASSPLGLAGAADTQYF. The CDR3 nucleotides are TGTGCCAGCAGCCCCCTGGGACTAGCGGGAGCAGCAGATACGCAGTATTTT.

This chain joins TRBV18 and TRBJ1-1; a weak D match, TRBD1 (5 bases). Germline V CDR1 and CDR2: KGHSH, LQKENI. The CDR3 contains 14 residues. V was clipped by 0 bases and J by 5 bases, with 10 bases between them. The CDR3 sequence: CASSPPLGGTEAFF. CDR3 coding DNA: TGTGCCAGCTCACCACCTTTGGGGGGGACTGAAGCTTTCTTT.

The chain links TRBV19 to TRBJ1-1, with a tentative D call TRBD1 (6 bases). Germline CDR1 reads LNHDA; CDR2 reads SQIVND (reference sequence). This CDR3 contains 15 residues. V lost 3 bases to trimming and J lost 1 base, with 12 bases between them. The CDR3 loop is CASSIGGAGNTEAFF. The CDR3 nucleotides are TGTGCCAGTAGTATTGGGGGGGCCGGGAACACTGAAGCTTTCTTT.

This clone appeared a few times. This chain joins TRBV19 and TRBJ2-6; TRBD1 matches 10 bases. The CDR3 is 17 amino acids. The V and J ends lost 8 bases and 1 base, in that order; junction bases with no gene match: 8. In germline, CDR1 is LNHDA, CDR2 SQIVND (reference sequence). Written as DNA, the CDR3 is TGTGCCAGTGGACCGGACAGGGGGACATCTGGGGCCAACGTCCTGACTTTC. Translated: CASGPDRGTSGANVLTF.

V and J are TRBV28 and TRBJ1-1; TRBD1 matches 9 bases. Germline CDR1 reads MDHEN; CDR2 reads SYDVKM. Germline trimming cut 3 bases from V and 6 bases from J; bases unmatched to any gene: 14. The CDR3 consists of 17 residues. In DNA form, the CDR3 reads TGTGCCAGCAGTTTTCTACATCCGGGACAGGGTGACGCTGAAGCTTTCTTT. This encodes CASSFLHPGQGDAEAFF.

The genes are TRBV4-3 and TRBJ2-2, with D possibly being TRBD2 (5 bases). Per the germline V gene, CDR1 is LGHNA and CDR2 is YSLEER. The CDR3 extends over 20 amino acids. V lost 0 bases and J 1 base, leaving 21 bases between the germline ends. The CDR3 region is CASSQDPAAVAWRNTGELFF. CDR3 DNA: TGCGCCAGCAGCCAAGATCCAGCGGCGGTGGCTTGGCGGAACACCGGGGAGCTGTTTTTT.

The chain carries TRBV7-2 and TRBJ2-1; D might be TRBD2 (6 bases). The CDR3 totals 14 residues. Germline-derived CDR1 and CDR2 are SGHTA and FQGNSA. V was cut by 4 bases and J by 4 bases, with 11 bases left in between. The CDR3 bases are TGTGCCAGCAGCTCCCGAGGGAGGTACAATGAGCAGTTCTTC. This codes for CASSSRGRYNEQFF.

A remark on this clone: This sample includes further DNA sequences coding for the same CDR3. This sequence joins TRBV27 and TRBJ1-5, with D perhaps matching TRBD1 (6 bases). V was shortened by 6 bases and J by 7 bases, with 19 bases between the two germline ends. This CDR3 has 15 residues. The V gene's germline CDR1 is MNHEY and CDR2 SMNVEV (reference sequence). CDR3 sequence reads: CASSPWDTVTQPQHF. CDR3 coding DNA: TGTGCCAGCAGCCCCTGGGACACCGTTACCCAGCCCCAGCATTTT.

The chain uses TRBV5-8 and TRBJ1-1; TRBD1 matches 7 bases. This CDR3 is 13 amino acids long. The germline CDR1 and CDR2 sequences are SGHTS and YDEGEE. The V gene end was trimmed by 0 bases and the J gene end by 6 bases; junction bases not matched to a gene: 2. CDR3 coding DNA: TGTGCCAGCAGCTTGGAGGGGGCAGCTGAAGCTTTCTTT. Its translation is CASSLEGAAEAFF.

This clone has just a few counts. The chain joins TRBV4-3 to TRBJ2-1; 7 bases are a match to TRBD1. With 1 base clipped from V and 5 bases from J, the junction kept 8 bases outside the gene matches. The CDR3 contains 16 residues. Germline V lookup: CDR1 LGHNA, CDR2 YSLEER. The CDR3 is CASSQVGQVLHNEQFF. The DNA of the CDR3 is TGCGCCAGCAGCCAAGTCGGACAGGTACTCCACAATGAGCAGTTCTTC.

CDR3 bases: TGTGCCAGCAGGGGCTCCAGGGGGGACTATGGCTACACCTTC. Its translation: CASRGSRGDYGYTF. The rearrangement uses TRBV6-5 and TRBJ1-2; 7 positions agree with TRBD1. The CDR3 loop spans 14 amino acids. With 6 bases clipped from V and 3 bases from J, the junction kept 7 bases outside the gene matches. Germline V CDR1 and CDR2: MNHEY, SVGAGI.

This rearrangement joins TRBV5-1 to TRBJ1-3, with 11 positions matching TRBD1. Germline loops: CDR1 SGHRS, CDR2 YFSETQ. V gave up 3 bases and J gave up 4 bases; unmatched junction bases: 6. This CDR3 region has 16 residues. The CDR3: CASSSGQGAWGNTIYF. CDR3 nucleotides: TGCGCCAGCAGCTCCGGACAGGGGGCTTGGGGAAACACCATATATTTT.

This chain joins TRBV23-1 and TRBJ2-3; 13 bases line up with TRBD2. TRBV23-1 is marked as an open reading frame, function uncertain. The CDR3 spans 18 residues. With 2 bases clipped from V and 2 bases from J, the junction kept 7 bases outside the gene matches. CDR3 in amino acids: CASSQGGTSGKTTDTQYF. CDR3 nucleotide sequence: TGCGCCAGCAGTCAAGGGGGGACTAGCGGGAAGACCACAGATACGCAGTATTTT.

V usage is TRBV10-3 and J usage is TRBJ1-6; D is uncertain. V was pared by 2 bases and J by 10 bases, with 12 bases between. CDR3 size: 14 residues. CDR1 ENHRY and CDR2 SYGVKD come from the germline V gene. The CDR3 DNA is TGTGCCATCAGTGAGACAACCCCGCCCTCACCCCTCCACTTT. Translation gives CAISETTPPSPLHF.